This T cell receptor (beta chain) came from a study of post-analysis software for immune sequencing data. General study points: Four to six TRBV segments were significantly more frequent in patients than in controls. TRBV5-6, TRBV5-1 and TRBV20-1 were among these segments.

cDNA libraries for TCR beta contained unique molecular identifiers. TCRdb re-called the PCR reads with MiXCR, one entry per CDR3 protein. This sample has about 770,000 distinct CDR3 sequences, with about half found just once. This CDR3 is 12 amino acids long. V was trimmed by 4 bases and J by 6 bases, leaving 9 bases between them. Note on this clonotype: Antigen unknown.

Sequenced material: blood. This TCR was recovered from a girl between 10 and 17 years old with multiple sclerosis. The rearrangement uses TRBV12-3 or TRBV12-4 and TRBJ1-1; D uncertain. The CDR3 spells CASSSPVAEAFF. CDR3 bases: TGTGCCAGCAGTTCCCCCGTAGCTGAAGCTTTCTTT.